A single sample is the source of the 10 T cell receptor beta chains below, sequenced in a study of blood T cell repertoires in COVID-19. Some clones are missing from TCRdb's copy, which holds only in-frame ones; the method was immunoSEQ multiplex PCR. The sample lists around 160,000 clones; over 75% were seen once. Sequenced: peripheral blood. The receptors stem from a man aged 18-30 years with COVID-19, enrolled during active disease.

The chain couples TRBV5-4 to TRBJ2-1; a possible D gene is TRBD1 (5 bases). Germline loops: CDR1 SGHNT, CDR2 YYREEE (reference sequence). The CDR3 has 15 amino acids. Trimming stripped 4 bases from V and 3 bases from J, with 14 bases between. The CDR3 protein is CASSPSPDSYNEQFF. The DNA for the CDR3 is TGTGCCAGCAGCCCCTCACCCGACAGCTACAATGAGCAGTTCTTC.

The chain employs TRBV7-9 and TRBJ2-7, with D possibly matching TRBD1 (7 bases). The germline V gene has CDR1 SEHNR and CDR2 FQNEAQ (reference sequence). The CDR3 is made up of 16 amino acids. The V and J ends lost 4 bases and 4 bases respectively, with 20 bases between them. The CDR3 DNA reads as TGTGCCAGCAGCTCCCAAGGGGGCAGGGGGGTTTACGAGCAGTACTTC. Protein sequence: CASSSQGGRGVYEQYF.

The gene calls are TRBV6-2 or TRBV6-3 and TRBJ1-5; TRBD1 matches 8 bases. Germline lookup yields CDR1 MNHEY and CDR2 SVGEGT. The CDR3 has 15 amino acids. Trimming removed 4 bases from V and 7 bases from J; junction bases left unmatched: 9. The CDR3 loop is CASSLSGGVLQPQHF. In DNA, the CDR3 is TGTGCCAGCAGTTTATCAGGGGGCGTGTTACAGCCCCAGCATTTT.

This chain connects TRBV13 to TRBJ2-2; D is undetermined. CDR3 size: 15 residues. Per germline, CDR1 PRHDT and CDR2 FYEKMQ (reference sequence). Trimming took 5 bases from V and 2 from J, leaving 12 bases between them. CDR3 amino acids: CASSPSGLNTGELFF. The DNA of the CDR3 is TGTGCCAGCAGCCCCTCCGGTCTTAACACCGGGGAGCTGTTTTTT.

V usage is TRBV9 and J usage is TRBJ2-1, with 12 bases identical to TRBD2. V gave up 3 bases and J gave up 2 bases; unmatched junction bases: 6. This CDR3 has 17 amino acids. CDR1 and CDR2 from the germline V gene are SGDLS and YYNGEE. DNA of the CDR3: TGTGCCAGCAGCGCCCAAACTAGCGGGAGGACCTACAATGAGCAGTTCTTC. This gives the protein CASSAQTSGRTYNEQFF.

The genes are TRBV28 and TRBJ1-5; D is perhaps TRBD1 (5 bases). The CDR3 totals 14 residues. Deletions cut 7 bases from V and 1 base from J, with 11 bases between. Germline V gene data show CDR1 as MDHEN and CDR2 as SYDVKM. The CDR3 here is CASNDSPSNQPQHF. The CDR3 DNA is TGTGCCAGCAACGACAGTCCCAGCAATCAGCCCCAGCATTTT.

The J gene is TRBJ1-1, the V gene TRBV5-1; 7 bases are shared with TRBD1. CDR3 length: 15 amino acids. The junction had 6 bases not matched to a gene; V was cut back by 3 bases and J by 1 base. Germline V gene data show CDR1 as SGHRS and CDR2 as YFSETQ. The CDR3: CASSSGTAKNTEAFF. The CDR3 bases are TGCGCCAGCAGCTCCGGGACAGCGAAGAACACTGAAGCTTTCTTT.

The chain has TRBV6-5 and TRBJ2-7, with TRBD2 as a possible D gene (5 bases). The CDR3 length is 13 residues. Trimming took 10 bases from V and 7 from J, leaving 20 bases between them. The germline gives CDR1 MNHEY, CDR2 SVGAGI. CDR3 loop: CATARTITGEQYF. In DNA, the CDR3 is TGTGCCACCGCGAGGACGATAACGGGGGAGCAGTACTTC.

The gene calls are TRBV27 and TRBJ1-5, with 8 bases identical to TRBD1. CDR3 length: 13 residues. V lost 9 bases, J lost 7 bases, and 8 bases stayed unmatched. CDR1 and CDR2 from the germline V gene are MNHEY and SMNVEV (reference sequence). CDR3 sequence reads: CAREDRDKQPQHF. CDR3 coding DNA: TGTGCCAGGGAGGACAGGGATAAACAGCCCCAGCATTTT.

This clone was seen more than once but under ten times. The chain is built from TRBV5-6 and TRBJ1-2, with 8 bases lining up with TRBD1. The CDR3 sequence is 15 residues long. The trim removed 1 base at V and 4 bases at J, leaving 6 bases unmatched. Germline-derived CDR1 and CDR2 are SGHDT and YYEEEE. CDR3: CASSLWTGTPYGYTF. Here the CDR3 DNA reads TGTGCCAGCAGCTTGTGGACAGGGACCCCCTATGGCTACACCTTC.